This T cell receptor (beta chain) was observed in a study of OX40 agonist ivuxolimab in advanced cancers. About the study: Patients got intravenous ivuxolimab at 0.01 to 10 mg/kg every 2 weeks. Study observations and caveats: The study observed clonal expansion of CD4+ and CD8+ blood T cells by week 6 at 0.1 to 3.0 mg/kg. People who partly responded at 0.1-3.0 mg/kg had some of the least clonal expansion seen.

As for this clone: As yet, its antigen is unknown.

Patients were ineligible given autoimmune disease history or systemic immunosuppression. Germline V CDR1 and CDR2: SQVTM, ANQGSEA. The CDR3 is 14 residues long. V trimming: 6 bases; J trimming: 7 bases; junction bases outside the gene matches: 11. Repertoires were generated with immunoSEQ multiplex PCR, while TCRdb's copy carries only in-frame clones and drops some. This sample carries tens of thousands of clones, about nine tenths of them seen once, and the ten largest clones take less than 0.4%. The material was CD4+ or CD8+ T cells sorted from blood, obtained in a trial of the OX40 agonist ivuxolimab. The V and J genes are TRBV29-1 and TRBJ1-4; 7 bases are shared with TRBD1. This TCR was recovered from an adult with an advanced solid tumor such as melanoma, head and neck, liver or kidney cancer. The CDR3 nucleotides are TGCAGCGTCCTCACACGGCGGACAGGTGAAAAACTGTTTTTT. Translating it yields CSVLTRRTGEKLFF.